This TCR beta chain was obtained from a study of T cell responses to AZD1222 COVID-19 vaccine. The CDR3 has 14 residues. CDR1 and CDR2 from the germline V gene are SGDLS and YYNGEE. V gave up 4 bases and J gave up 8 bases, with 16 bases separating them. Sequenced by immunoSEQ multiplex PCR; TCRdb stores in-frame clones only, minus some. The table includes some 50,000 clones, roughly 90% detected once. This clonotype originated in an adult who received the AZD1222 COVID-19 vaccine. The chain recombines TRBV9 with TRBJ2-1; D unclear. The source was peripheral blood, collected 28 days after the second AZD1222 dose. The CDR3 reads CASSPSPRDDEQFF. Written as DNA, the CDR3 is TGTGCCAGCAGCCCTAGTCCCCGCGACGATGAGCAGTTCTTC.